This T cell receptor (beta chain) appears in the sequencing data of a study of OX40 agonist ivuxolimab in advanced cancers. Background on the whole study: Ivuxolimab was a fully human IgG2 agonistic monoclonal antibody targeting the costimulatory receptor OX40 (CD134). The paper covers the monotherapy dose-escalation part of the phase I ivuxolimab trial, which included N ≈ 50 patients. Among the roughly 50 dose-escalation patients, approximately 20 had hepatocellular carcinoma, 15 or so melanoma, 9 renal cell carcinoma and 9 head and neck cancer. Partial responses were achieved by three dose-escalation patients, of whom one had hepatocellular carcinoma and two had cutaneous melanoma. Intravenous ivuxolimab was administered to patients every 2 weeks at six dose levels: 0.01, 0.1, 0.3, 1.5, 3 and 10 mg/kg. The dose-escalation cohort was about 83% male with a mean age of approximately 60 years, ranging from roughly 23 to 80. Peripheral TCRbeta sequencing was intended to test whether TCR sequence diversity was altered and clonal T-cell expansion was caused by ivuxolimab. Prior anti-PD-1, anti-PD-L1 or anti-CTLA-4 therapy was permitted, and checkpoint inhibitors had been received by 40% to 50% of dose-escalation patients.

To sequence the TCRbeta CDR3 region, genomic DNA was isolated from the sorted cells. TCRbeta CDR3 regions were sequenced using the immunoSEQ Assay. This is the immuneACCESS table as TCRdb keeps it, with only in-frame sequences that have V and J called. A part of the clones is gone; compared with another copy, unresolved V genes explain less than half, and the rest is unexplained. In all, the sample holds tens of thousands of clones, and about 92% of those were seen once. The leading ten clones occupy approximately 0.2% of the sample. To note about this clone: Its antigen remains unidentified. No base-level quality is on record; no much larger clone is a single base apart.

The trial excluded patients who had a history of autoimmune disease or who were on systemic immunosuppression. Peripheral blood for TCR sequencing was drawn from every dose cohort at baseline, at cycle 4 day 1 and at cycle 7 day 1. The samples were taken from a phase I, first-in-human, multicenter, open-label dose-escalation trial of ivuxolimab. Adults with locally advanced or metastatic head and neck squamous cell, hepatocellular, melanoma or renal cell carcinoma were enrolled in the trial. CD4+ and CD8+ T cells were sorted separately from peripheral blood before TCR sequencing. Results the study describes overall, beyond this receptor: The antigen specificity of the peripheral T cells that underwent clonal expansion was not determined. After ivuxolimab, CD8+ T cells had more expanded clones than CD4+ T cells on average. At doses from 0.1 to 3.0 mg/kg, clonal expansion was seen in both CD4+ and CD8+ blood T cells between baseline and week 6. In partial responders in the 0.1-3.0 mg/kg groups, normalized peripheral clonal expansion was found to be among the lowest, especially among CD8+ T cells. Low levels of normalized T-cell clonal expansion were also seen in some patients who did not respond.

From a lookup of the germline V gene (reference sequence), CDR1 and CDR2 are LNHNV and YYDKDF. Including cysteine and phenylalanine, the CDR3 has 16 amino acids. This entry keeps only the CDR3 DNA: 48 bases, framed from base 1. At the junction V is shortened by 5 bases and J by 4 bases; bases outside the gene matches: 10. The material sequenced was CD4+ or CD8+ T cells sorted from blood, taken in a trial of the OX40 agonist ivuxolimab. The chain couples TRBV15 to TRBJ1-2, with TRBD1 matching 10 junction bases. This TCR was sampled from an adult with an advanced solid tumor such as melanoma, head and neck, liver or kidney cancer. CDR3 protein: CATSRGRQGAVYGYTF. Read as DNA, the sequence is TGTGCCACCAGCCGAGGAAGACAGGGGGCTGTCTATGGCTACACCTTC.